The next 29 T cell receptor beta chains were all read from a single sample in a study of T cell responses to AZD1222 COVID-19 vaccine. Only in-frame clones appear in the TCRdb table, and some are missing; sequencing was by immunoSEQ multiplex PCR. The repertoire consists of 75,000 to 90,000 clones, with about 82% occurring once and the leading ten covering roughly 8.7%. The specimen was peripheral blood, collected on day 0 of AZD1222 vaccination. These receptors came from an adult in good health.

The CDR3 loop is CASRDSGSSYEQYF. CDR3 DNA: TGTGCCAGCAGGGATAGCGGGAGCTCCTACGAGCAGTACTTC. The gene calls are TRBV6-5 and TRBJ2-7; 9 bases agree with TRBD2. Trimming removed 6 bases from V and 0 bases from J; junction bases left unmatched: 3. This CDR3 has 14 residues. Germline V CDR1 and CDR2: MNHEY, SVGAGI.

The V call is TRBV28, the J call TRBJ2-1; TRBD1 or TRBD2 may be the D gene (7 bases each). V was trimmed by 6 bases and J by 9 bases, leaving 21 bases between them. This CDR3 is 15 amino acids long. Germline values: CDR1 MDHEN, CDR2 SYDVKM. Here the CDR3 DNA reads TGTGCCAGCAGCCCCGGGGAGCGGGACAGTACTGAGCAGTTCTTC. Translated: CASSPGERDSTEQFF.

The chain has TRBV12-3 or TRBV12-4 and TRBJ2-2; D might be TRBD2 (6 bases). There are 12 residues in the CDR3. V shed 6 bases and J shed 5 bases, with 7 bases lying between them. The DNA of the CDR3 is TGTGCCAGCAGACGGGGGACCGGGGAGCTGTTTTTT. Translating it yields CASRRGTGELFF.

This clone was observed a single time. The CDR3 nucleotides are TGCGCCAGCAGCCAGGGGGGGACTAGCGGGAGATCCTACGAGCAGTACTTC. Translated: CASSQGGTSGRSYEQYF. V usage is TRBV4-1 and J usage is TRBJ2-7, with TRBD2 matching over 14 bases. The CDR3 runs to 17 residues. Per germline, CDR1 MGHRA and CDR2 YSYEKL. The V gene end was trimmed by 3 bases and the J gene end by 1 base; junction bases not matched to a gene: 5.

This chain's CDR3 is CASSLEGAGTSYNEQFF. The DNA of the CDR3 is TGTGCCAGCAGCTTAGAGGGTGCAGGCACCTCCTACAATGAGCAGTTCTTC. The chain recombines TRBV7-6 with TRBJ2-1; D is unclear. Per the germline V gene, CDR1 is SGHVS and CDR2 is FNYEAQ. The CDR3 is 17 amino acids. V was clipped by 1 base and J by 0 bases, with 13 bases between them.

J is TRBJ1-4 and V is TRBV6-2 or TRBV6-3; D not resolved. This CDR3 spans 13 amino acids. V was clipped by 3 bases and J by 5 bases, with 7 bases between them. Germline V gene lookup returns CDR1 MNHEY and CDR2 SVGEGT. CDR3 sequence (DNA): TGTGCCAGCAGTTATCGTACAAATGAAAAACTGTTTTTT. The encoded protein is CASSYRTNEKLFF.

The CDR3 DNA reads TGTGCCAGCAGCCAAGTAGGGTATACCTCTTTCTTT. This translates into CASSQVGYTSFF. The chain links TRBV3-1 (or the pseudogene TRBV3-2) to TRBJ1-1; D unclear. Germline loops: CDR1 LGHDT, CDR2 YNNKEL (reference sequence). Between the trimmed V and J ends, which lost 1 base and 12 bases, there was a span of 12 bases. This CDR3 region has 12 residues.

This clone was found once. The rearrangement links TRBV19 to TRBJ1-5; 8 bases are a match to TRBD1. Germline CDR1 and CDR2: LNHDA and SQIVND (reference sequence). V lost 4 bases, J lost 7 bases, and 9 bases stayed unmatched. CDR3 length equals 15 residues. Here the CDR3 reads CASSKGQDQGQPQHF. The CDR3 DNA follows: TGTGCCAGTAGTAAGGGACAGGACCAGGGGCAGCCCCAGCATTTT.

This CDR3 is CASSPRSVQGWAYEQYF. The CDR3 DNA reads as TGTGCCAGCTCACCACGTTCGGTCCAGGGGTGGGCCTACGAGCAGTACTTC. V gene TRBV18 combines with J gene TRBJ2-7, with D perhaps matching TRBD1 (6 bases). V was cut by 1 base and J by 2 bases, with 18 bases left in between. From germline, CDR1 is KGHSH and CDR2 LQKENI. The CDR3 has 17 amino acids.

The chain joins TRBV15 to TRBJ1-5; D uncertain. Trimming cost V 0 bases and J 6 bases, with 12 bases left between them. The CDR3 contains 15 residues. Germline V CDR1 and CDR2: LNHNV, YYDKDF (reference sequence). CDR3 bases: TGTGCCACCAGCAGAGATCGAGGTGTTCTTCAGCCCCAGCATTTT. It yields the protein CATSRDRGVLQPQHF.

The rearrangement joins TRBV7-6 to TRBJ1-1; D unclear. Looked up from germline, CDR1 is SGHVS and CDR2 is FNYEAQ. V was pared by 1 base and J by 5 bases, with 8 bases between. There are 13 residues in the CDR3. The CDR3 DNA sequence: TGTGCCAGCAGCTTAGGGGGTAGGACTGAAGCTTTCTTT. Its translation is CASSLGGRTEAFF.

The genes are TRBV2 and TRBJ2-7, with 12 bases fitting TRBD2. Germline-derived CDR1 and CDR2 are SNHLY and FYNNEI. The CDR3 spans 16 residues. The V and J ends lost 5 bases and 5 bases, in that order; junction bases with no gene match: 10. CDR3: CASSPLAGGLRNEQYF. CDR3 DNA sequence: TGTGCCAGCAGTCCTCTAGCGGGAGGGTTAAGGAACGAGCAGTACTTC.

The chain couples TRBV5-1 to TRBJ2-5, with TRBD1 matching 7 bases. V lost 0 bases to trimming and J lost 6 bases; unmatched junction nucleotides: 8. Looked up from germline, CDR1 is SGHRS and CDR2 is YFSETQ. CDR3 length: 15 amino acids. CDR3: CASSLALQGVKTQYF. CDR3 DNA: TGCGCCAGCAGCTTGGCCCTGCAGGGGGTAAAGACCCAGTACTTC.

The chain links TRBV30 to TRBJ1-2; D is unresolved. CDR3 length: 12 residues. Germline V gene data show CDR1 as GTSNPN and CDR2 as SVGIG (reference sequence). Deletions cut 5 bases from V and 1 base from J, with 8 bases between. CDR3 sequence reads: CAWVADNYGYTF. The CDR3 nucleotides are TGTGCCTGGGTCGCTGATAACTATGGCTACACCTTC.

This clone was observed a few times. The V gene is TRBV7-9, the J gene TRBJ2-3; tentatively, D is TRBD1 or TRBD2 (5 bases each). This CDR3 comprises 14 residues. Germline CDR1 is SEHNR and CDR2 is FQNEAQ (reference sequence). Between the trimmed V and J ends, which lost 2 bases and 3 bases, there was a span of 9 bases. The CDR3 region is CASSLRDGTDTQYF. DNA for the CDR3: TGTGCCAGCAGCTTAAGGGACGGAACAGATACGCAGTATTTT.

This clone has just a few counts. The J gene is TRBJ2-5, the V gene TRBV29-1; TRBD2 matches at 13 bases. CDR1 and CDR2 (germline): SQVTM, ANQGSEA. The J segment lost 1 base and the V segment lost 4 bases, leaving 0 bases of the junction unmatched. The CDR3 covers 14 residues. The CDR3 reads CSVGLAGGQETQYF. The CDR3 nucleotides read TGCAGCGTTGGACTAGCGGGGGGCCAAGAGACCCAGTACTTC.

The CDR3: CASSDHLAASGSADTQYF. The CDR3 DNA reads TGTGCCAGCAGCGACCACCTAGCGGCTAGCGGGAGTGCAGATACGCAGTATTTT. This chain connects TRBV9 to TRBJ2-3, with 10 bases identical to TRBD2. J was trimmed by 4 bases and V by 3 bases; bases with no gene match: 14. Per germline, CDR1 SGDLS and CDR2 YYNGEE. The CDR3 has 18 amino acids.

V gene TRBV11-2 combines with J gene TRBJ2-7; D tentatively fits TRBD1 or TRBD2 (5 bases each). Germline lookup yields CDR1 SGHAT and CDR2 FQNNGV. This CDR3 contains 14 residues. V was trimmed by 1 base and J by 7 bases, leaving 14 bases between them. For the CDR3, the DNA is TGTGCCAGCAGCTTAGTCGGGGCTTCGGGGGAGCAGTACTTC. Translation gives CASSLVGASGEQYF.

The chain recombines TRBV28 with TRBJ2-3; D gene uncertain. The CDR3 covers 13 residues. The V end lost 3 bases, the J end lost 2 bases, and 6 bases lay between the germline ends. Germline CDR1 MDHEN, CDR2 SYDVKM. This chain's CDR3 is CASSFSLTDTQYF. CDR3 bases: TGTGCCAGCAGTTTCAGCCTCACAGATACGCAGTATTTT.

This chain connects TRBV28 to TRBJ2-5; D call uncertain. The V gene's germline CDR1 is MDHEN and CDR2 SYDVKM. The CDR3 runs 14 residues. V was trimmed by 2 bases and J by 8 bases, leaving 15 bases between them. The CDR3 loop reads CASSLPSGASTQYF. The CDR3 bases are TGTGCCAGCAGTTTACCTTCAGGCGCCAGTACCCAGTACTTC.

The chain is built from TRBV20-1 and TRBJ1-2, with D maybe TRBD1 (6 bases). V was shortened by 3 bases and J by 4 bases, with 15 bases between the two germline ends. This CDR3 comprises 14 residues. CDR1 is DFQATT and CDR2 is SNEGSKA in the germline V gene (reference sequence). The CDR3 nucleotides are TGCAGTGCTAGTGGGCTCGGGGGGCTCTATGGCTACACCTTC. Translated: CSASGLGGLYGYTF.

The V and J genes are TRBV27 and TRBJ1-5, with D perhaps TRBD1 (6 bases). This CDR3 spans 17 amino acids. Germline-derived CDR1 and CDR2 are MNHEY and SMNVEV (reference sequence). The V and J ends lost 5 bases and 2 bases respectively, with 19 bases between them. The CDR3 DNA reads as TGTGCCAGCAGTCCCCTCCCGGGACAAACTGGCAATCAGCCCCAGCATTTT. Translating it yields CASSPLPGQTGNQPQHF.

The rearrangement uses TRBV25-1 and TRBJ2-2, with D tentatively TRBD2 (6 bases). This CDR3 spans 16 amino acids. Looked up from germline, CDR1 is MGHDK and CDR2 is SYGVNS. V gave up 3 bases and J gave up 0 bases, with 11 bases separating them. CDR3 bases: TGTGCCAGCAGTGACGCTGGCGGGGCGAACACCGGGGAGCTGTTTTTT. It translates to CASSDAGGANTGELFF.

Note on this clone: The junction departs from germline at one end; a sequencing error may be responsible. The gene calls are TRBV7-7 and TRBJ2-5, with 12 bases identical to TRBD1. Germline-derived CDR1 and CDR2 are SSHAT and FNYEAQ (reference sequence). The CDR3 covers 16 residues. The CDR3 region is CASSPPGQGAVETQYF. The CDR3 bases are TGTGCTAGCAGCCCTCCGGGACAGGGGGCTGTAGAGACCCAGTACTTC.

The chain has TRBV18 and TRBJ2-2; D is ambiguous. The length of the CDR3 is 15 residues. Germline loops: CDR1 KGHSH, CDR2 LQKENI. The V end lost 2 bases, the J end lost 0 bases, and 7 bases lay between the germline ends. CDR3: CASSPATPNTGELFF. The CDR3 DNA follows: TGTGCCAGCTCACCAGCGACCCCGAACACCGGGGAGCTGTTTTTT. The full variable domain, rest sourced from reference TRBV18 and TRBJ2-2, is NAGVMQNPRHLVRRRGQEARLRCSPMKGHSHVYWYRQLPEEGLKFMVYLQKENIIDESGMPKERFSAEFPKEGPSILRIQQVVRGDSAAYFCASSPATPNTGELFFGEGSRLTVL.

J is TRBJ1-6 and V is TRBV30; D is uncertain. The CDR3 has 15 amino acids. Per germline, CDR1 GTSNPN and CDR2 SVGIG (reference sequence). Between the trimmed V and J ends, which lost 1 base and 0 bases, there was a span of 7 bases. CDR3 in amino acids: CAWSGPSSYNSPLHF. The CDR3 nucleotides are TGTGCCTGGAGTGGACCAAGCTCCTATAATTCACCCCTCCACTTT.

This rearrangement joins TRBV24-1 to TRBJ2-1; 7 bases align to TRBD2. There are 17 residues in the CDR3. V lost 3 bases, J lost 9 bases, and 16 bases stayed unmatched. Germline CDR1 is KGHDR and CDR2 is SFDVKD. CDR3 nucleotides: TGTGCCACCAGTGATACTCAGGGCCCGCGGGGGTCTTTTGAGCAGTTCTTC. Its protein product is CATSDTQGPRGSFEQFF.

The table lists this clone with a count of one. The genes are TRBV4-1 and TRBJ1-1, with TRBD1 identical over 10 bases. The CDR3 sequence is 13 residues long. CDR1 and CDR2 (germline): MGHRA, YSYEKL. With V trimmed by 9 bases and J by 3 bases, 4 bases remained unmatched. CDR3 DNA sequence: TGCGCCAGTAGCGACAGGGGGCACACTGAAGCTTTCTTT. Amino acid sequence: CASSDRGHTEAFF.

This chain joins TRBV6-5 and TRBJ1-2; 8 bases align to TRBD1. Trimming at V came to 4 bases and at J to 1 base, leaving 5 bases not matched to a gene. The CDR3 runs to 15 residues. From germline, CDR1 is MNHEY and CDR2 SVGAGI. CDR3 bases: TGTGCCAGCAGTTGGACAGGGAGAATTAACTATGGCTACACCTTC. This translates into CASSWTGRINYGYTF.